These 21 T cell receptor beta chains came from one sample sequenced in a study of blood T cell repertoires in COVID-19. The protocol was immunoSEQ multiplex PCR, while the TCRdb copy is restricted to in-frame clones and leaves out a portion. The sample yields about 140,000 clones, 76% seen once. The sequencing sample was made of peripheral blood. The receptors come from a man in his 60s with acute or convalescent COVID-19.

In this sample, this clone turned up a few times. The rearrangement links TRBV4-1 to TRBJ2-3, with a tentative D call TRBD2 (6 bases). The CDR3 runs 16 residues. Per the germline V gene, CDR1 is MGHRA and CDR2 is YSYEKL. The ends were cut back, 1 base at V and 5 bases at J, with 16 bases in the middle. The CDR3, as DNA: TGCGCCAGCAGCCAAGGGTGGGACTCCCCAAGAGATACGCAGTATTTT. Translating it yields CASSQGWDSPRDTQYF.

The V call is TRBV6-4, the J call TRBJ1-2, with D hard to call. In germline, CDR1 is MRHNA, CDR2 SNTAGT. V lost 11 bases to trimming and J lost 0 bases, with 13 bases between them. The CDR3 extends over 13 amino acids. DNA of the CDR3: TGTGCCGATTCCAGATTCCCTAACTATGGCTACACCTTC. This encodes CADSRFPNYGYTF.

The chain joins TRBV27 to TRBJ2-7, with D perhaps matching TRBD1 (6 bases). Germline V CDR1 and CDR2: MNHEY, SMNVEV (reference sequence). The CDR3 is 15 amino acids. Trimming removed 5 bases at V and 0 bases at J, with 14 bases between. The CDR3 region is CASSPSGTTSYEQYF. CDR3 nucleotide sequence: TGTGCCAGCAGTCCTTCCGGGACAACCTCCTACGAGCAGTACTTC.

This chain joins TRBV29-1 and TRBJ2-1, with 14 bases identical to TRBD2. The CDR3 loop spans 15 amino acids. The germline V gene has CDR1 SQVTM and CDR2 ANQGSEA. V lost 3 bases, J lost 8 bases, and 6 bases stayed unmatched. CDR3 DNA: TGCAGCGTTGAGGGACTAGCGGGAGTTGTCTATGAGCAGTTCTTC. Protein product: CSVEGLAGVVYEQFF.

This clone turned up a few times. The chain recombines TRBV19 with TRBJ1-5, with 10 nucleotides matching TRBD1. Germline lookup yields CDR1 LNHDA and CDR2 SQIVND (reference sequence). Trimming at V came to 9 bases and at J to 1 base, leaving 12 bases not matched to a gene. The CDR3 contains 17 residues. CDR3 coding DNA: TGTGCCAGCGGAGGGAGCCAGGGACAGGGGAGCAATCAGCCCCAGCATTTT. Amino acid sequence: CASGGSQGQGSNQPQHF.

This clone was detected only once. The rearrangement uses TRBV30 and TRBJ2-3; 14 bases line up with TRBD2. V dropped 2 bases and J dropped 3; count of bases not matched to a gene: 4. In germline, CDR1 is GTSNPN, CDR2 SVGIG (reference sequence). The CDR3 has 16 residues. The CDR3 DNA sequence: TGTGCCTGGAGTATGGGACTAGCGGGAGTTACAGATACGCAGTATTTT. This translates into CAWSMGLAGVTDTQYF.

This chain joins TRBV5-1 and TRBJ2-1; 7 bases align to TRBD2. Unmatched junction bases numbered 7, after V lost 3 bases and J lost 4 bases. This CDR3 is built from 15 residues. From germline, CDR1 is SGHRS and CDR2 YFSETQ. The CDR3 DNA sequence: TGCGCCAGCAGCTCACCGGGACTACCATACAATGAGCAGTTCTTC. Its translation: CASSSPGLPYNEQFF.

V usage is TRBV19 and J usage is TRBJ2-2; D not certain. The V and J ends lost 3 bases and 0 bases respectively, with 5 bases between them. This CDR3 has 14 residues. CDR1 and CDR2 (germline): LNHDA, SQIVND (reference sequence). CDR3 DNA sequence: TGTGCCAGTAGTATTGGCCCGAACACCGGGGAGCTGTTTTTT. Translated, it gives CASSIGPNTGELFF. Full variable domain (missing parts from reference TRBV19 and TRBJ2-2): DGGITQSPKYLFRKEGQNVTLSCEQNLNHDAMYWYRQDPGQGLRLIYYSQIVNDFQKGDIAEGYSVSREKKESFPLTVTSAQKNPTAFYLCASSIGPNTGELFFGEGSRLTVL.

The CDR3 DNA sequence: TGTGCCAGCAGCAGGCTAGCGGGGACCTACAATGAGCAGTTCTTC. This translates into CASSRLAGTYNEQFF. This sequence joins TRBV3-1 (or the pseudogene TRBV3-2) and TRBJ2-1; 9 bases match TRBD2. Trimming cost V 5 bases and J 2 bases; bases outside gene matches: 4. This CDR3 region has 15 residues. The germline V gene encodes CDR1 LGHDT and CDR2 YNNKEL (reference sequence).

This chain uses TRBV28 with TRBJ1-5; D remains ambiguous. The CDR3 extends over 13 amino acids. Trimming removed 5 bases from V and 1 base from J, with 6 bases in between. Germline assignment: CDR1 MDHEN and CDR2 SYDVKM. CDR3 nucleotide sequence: TGTGCCAGCAGTAGGAGGAGCAATCAGCCCCAGCATTTT. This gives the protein CASSRRSNQPQHF.

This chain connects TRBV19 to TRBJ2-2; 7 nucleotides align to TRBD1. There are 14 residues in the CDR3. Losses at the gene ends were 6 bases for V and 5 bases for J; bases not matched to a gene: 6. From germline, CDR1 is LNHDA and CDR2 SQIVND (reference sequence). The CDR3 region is CASRPTGQTGELFF. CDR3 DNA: TGTGCCAGTAGACCGACAGGGCAAACCGGGGAGCTGTTTTTT.

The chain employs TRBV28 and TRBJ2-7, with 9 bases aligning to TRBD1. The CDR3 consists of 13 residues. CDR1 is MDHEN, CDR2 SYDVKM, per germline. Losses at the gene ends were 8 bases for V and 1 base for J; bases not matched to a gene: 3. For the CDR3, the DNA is TGTGCCAGCCGGGACAGGGCATCCTACGAGCAGTACTTC. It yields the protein CASRDRASYEQYF. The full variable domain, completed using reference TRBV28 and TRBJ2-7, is DVKVTQSSRYLVKRTGEKVFLECVQDMDHENMFWYRQDPGLGLRLIYFSYDVKMKEKGDIPEGYSVSREKKERFSLILESASTNQTSMYLCASRDRASYEQYFGPGTRLTVT.

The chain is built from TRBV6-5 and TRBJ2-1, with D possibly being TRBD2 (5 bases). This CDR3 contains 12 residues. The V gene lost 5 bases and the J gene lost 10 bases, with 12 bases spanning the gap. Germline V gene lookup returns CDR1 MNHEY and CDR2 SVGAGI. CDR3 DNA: TGTGCCAGCAGTACCGGACTCGGAGAGCAGTTCTTC. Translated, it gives CASSTGLGEQFF.

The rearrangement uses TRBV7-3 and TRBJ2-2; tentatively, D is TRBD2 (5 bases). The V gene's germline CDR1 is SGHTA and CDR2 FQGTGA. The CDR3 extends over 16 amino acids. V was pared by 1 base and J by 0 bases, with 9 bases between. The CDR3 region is CASSLRLTTNTGELFF. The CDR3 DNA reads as TGTGCCAGCAGCTTAAGGTTGACTACGAACACCGGGGAGCTGTTTTTT.

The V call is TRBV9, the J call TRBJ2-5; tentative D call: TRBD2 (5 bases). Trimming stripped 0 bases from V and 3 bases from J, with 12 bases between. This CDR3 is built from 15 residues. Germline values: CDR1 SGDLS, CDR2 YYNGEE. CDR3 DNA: TGTGCCAGCAGCGTAGCGGCTAGCCGGAAAGAGACCCAGTACTTC. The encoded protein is CASSVAASRKETQYF.

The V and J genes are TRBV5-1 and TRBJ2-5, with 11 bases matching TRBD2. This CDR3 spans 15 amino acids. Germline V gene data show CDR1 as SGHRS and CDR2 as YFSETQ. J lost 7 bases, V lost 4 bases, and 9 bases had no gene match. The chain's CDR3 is CASSAGLADQGTQYF. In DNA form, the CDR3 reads TGCGCCAGCAGCGCGGGACTAGCGGACCAGGGGACCCAGTACTTC.

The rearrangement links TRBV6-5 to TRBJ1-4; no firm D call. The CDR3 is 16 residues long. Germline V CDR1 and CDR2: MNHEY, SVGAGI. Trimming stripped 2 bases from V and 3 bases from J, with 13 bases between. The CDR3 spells CASSYAGGVANEKLFF. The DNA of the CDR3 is TGTGCCAGCAGTTACGCGGGTGGGGTGGCTAATGAAAAACTGTTTTTT.

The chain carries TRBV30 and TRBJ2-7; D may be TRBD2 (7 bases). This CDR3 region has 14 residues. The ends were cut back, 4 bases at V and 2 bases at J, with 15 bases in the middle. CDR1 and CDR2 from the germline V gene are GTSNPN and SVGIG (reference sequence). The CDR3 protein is CAWTLGGGAYEQYF. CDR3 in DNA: TGTGCCTGGACCCTTGGCGGGGGCGCCTACGAGCAGTACTTC.

The CDR3 DNA reads as TGTGCCAGCAGCCAAGTAGCCAGCTCCTACGAGCAGTACTTC. Protein product: CASSQVASSYEQYF. This chain joins TRBV3-1 (or the pseudogene TRBV3-2) and TRBJ2-7; the D is unclear. This CDR3 comprises 14 residues. Germline CDR1 is LGHDT and CDR2 is YNNKEL (reference sequence). V was cut by 1 base and J by 0 bases, with 7 bases left in between.

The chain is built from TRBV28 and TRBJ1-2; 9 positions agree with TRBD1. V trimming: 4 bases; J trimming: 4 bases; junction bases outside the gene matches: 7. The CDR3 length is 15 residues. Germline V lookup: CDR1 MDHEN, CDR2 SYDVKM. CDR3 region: CASSSAGQGSYGYTF. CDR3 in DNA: TGTGCCAGCAGTTCCGCCGGACAGGGGTCCTATGGCTACACCTTC.

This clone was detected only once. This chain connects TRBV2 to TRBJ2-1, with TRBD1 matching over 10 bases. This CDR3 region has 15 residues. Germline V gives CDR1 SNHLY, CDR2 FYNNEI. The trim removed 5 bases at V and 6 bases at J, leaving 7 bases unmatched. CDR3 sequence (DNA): TGTGCCAGCAGTCCCACGGGACAGGGGACCAATGAGCAGTTCTTC. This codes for CASSPTGQGTNEQFF.